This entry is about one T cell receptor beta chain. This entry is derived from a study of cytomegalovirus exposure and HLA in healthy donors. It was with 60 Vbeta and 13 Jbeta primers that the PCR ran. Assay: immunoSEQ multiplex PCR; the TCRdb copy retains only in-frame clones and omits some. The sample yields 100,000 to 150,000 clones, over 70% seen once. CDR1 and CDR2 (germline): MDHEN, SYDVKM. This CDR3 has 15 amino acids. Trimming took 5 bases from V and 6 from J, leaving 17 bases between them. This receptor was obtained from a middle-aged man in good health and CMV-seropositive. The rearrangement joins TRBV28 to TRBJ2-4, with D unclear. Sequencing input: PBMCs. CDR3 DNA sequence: TGTGCCAGCAGTGTACCAGGCTTAAGTGGAAACATTCAGTACTTC. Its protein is CASSVPGLSGNIQYF.